The clone carrying this T cell receptor (beta chain) was counted at least ten times. The study amplified the TCR beta CDR3 region from genomic DNA. This amplification was carried out by two rounds of multiplex PCR. Gene-specific primers for each TRBV and TRBJ gene drove first-round PCR. Via MiXCR, TCRdb re-called the multiplex PCR reads, giving one row per CDR3 protein. The table has 25,000 to 30,000 distinct CDR3 sequences, roughly 30% seen once. The germline gives CDR1 MGHRA, CDR2 YSYEKL. The CDR3 contains 12 residues. V lost 4 bases and J lost 8, with 11 bases in between. This sample was included in a study of prognosis after radiotherapy for stage I lung cancer. At each of two time points, around 6.1 milliliters of venous blood were taken.

The chain has TRBV4-1 and TRBJ1-1, with D unclear. Sequencing was performed on PBMCs, taken before or after stereotactic body radiation therapy (not recorded which). This sequence originates from a donor aged 50 or older with non-small cell lung cancer. The CDR3 sequence is CASSRPTGEAFF. CDR3 in DNA: TGCGCCAGCAGCCGTCCCACCGGCGAAGCTTTCTTT.